The source of this TCR beta chain is a study of Ad26.COV2.S vaccination and SARS-CoV-2 variants (dated by TCRdb to about 2021). At the level of the whole study: Vaccine-arm donors were drawn from COV1001, a multicentre, randomized, double-blind, placebo-controlled phase I-IIa trial of Ad26.COV2.S in healthy adults. Ad26.COV2.S was administered intramuscularly at a dose of 5x10^10 or 1x10^11 viral particles, either as one shot or as two shots given 56 days apart. Sequencing of the TCRbeta repertoire served to evaluate the specificity and breadth of SARS-CoV-2-reactive T cell receptors following Ad26.COV2.S vaccination. A total of roughly 32 samples were included in the TCR-sequenced set, comprising around 19 Ad26.COV2.S vaccine recipients, 5 placebo recipients and 8 SARS-CoV-2 convalescent individuals. Trial participants were randomized into five groups of five, in which low-dose or high-dose Ad26.COV2.S was given once or twice, or placebo was given on both occasions. Blinding of investigators to trial group allocation was maintained during experiments and outcome assessment. Summary of the overall study and its limitations: After vaccination, spike-specific CD8+ and CD4+ T cell responses were reported to show substantial breadth. The study was not powered to compare responses between vaccine doses or regimens. Vaccine and placebo recipients had similar non-spike TCR breadth, a finding consistent with the vaccine containing only spike. Spike-specific TCR breadth was higher in Ad26.COV2.S recipients than in placebo recipients (P = 0.0014). It was noted by the authors that total T cell responses may have been underestimated by the TCR breadth and depth analyses.

The germline V gene (reference sequence) gives CDR1 as MNHEY and CDR2 as SMNVEV. Trimming leaves V shorter by 6 bases and J shorter by 3 bases, with the junction holding 9 bases beyond the gene matches. The CDR3 goes from the cysteine to the phenylalanine over 15 residues. Only the CDR3 part of the read is kept: 45 bases, read in frame from the first base. This clone was observed a single time. The target of this receptor is not known. No quality values exist for individual bases; no much larger clone is one base distant. TCRbeta CDR3 regions were sequenced with the immunoSEQ Assay. After extraction, genomic DNA underwent amplification by bias-controlled multiplex PCR, followed by high-throughput sequencing. In the authors' own workflow: To quantify the absolute abundance of each unique TCRbeta CDR3 region, sequences were collapsed and filtered. T cell fraction was estimated by normalizing TCRbeta template counts to usable DNA, with usable DNA measured through amplification of reference genes found in all nucleated cells. Repertoire TCRs were annotated as SARS-CoV-2-specific when V gene, CDR3 amino acid sequence and J gene were exactly matched to a known reactive TCR set. The reference SARS-CoV-2 TCR set was obtained from MIRA and was filtered for enrichment in COVID-19-positive ImmuneCODE repertoires, whereby public or cross-reactive TCRs were removed. Using the MIRA antigens, annotated TCRs were further analysed by specific ORF or by position within an ORF. Breadth was defined as annotated unique rearrangements over total unique productive rearrangements; depth was the summed frequency of those rearrangements. Two-sided Wilcoxon rank-sum tests were used to compare TCR breadth between groups. This immuneACCESS table, as held by TCRdb, lists in-frame sequences with V and J called but not all clones. Of the missing ones, under half trace to an unresolved V gene in checked studies; the others have no known cause. V and J calls and clone size follow that table, whereas D and trimming were derived from the DNA. The sample data list approximately 410,000 clones, and 80% to 95% of these were observed just once. The ten largest clones represent under 2% of the sample.

Per the publication, the treatment or condition label means: approximately 18 received Ad26.COV2.S at low or high dose, single or two shots; about 5 received placebo; per-sample allocation not given. For vaccine and placebo recipients, the sequenced repertoires came from samples collected on day 63 after the first injection. Between 29 July and 7 August 2020, Cohort 1b enrolled fewer than 30 adults aged 18-55 years at one site in Boston, USA. Ad26.COV2.S was a replication-incompetent adenovirus type 26 vector expressing a prefusion-stabilized SARS-CoV-2 spike protein from the original Wuhan strain.

The TCR sequence derives from a person aged 18-60 years who received the Ad26.COV2.S COVID-19 vaccine or a placebo. The material sequenced was peripheral blood, taken in a trial of Ad26.COV2.S vaccine versus placebo. This chain joins TRBV27 to TRBJ1-2, with TRBD1 identical over 8 junction bases. The sequence in DNA is TGTGCCAGCAGCTCACCCTCGGACAGGGACTATGGCTACACCTTC. This yields the protein CASSSPSDRDYGYTF.